This TCR beta chain was obtained from a study of regulatory T cells in long-lasting Graves disease. The germline CDR1 and CDR2 sequences are PRHDT and FYEKMQ (reference sequence). V gave up 5 bases and J gave up 0 bases, with 13 bases separating them. This CDR3 has 16 residues. CDR3-region Arm-PCR and iRepertoire HTBI primers produced the TCR beta libraries. One entry per CDR3 protein results from TCRdb running MiXCR on the multiplex PCR reads. Among around 250,000 distinct CDR3 sequences listed, about 16% were seen once. Sample time point: newly diagnosed GD, antithyroid drugs for less than 3 months. The TCR library used RNA extracted from PBMCs. A note on this clonotype: Its antigen remains unknown.

Findings of the study overall: Relative to new patients (roughly 900), persistent patients exhibited greater sharing of public clonotypes (around 2,700). Limited samples may have lowered accuracy.

The sequences come from peripheral blood mononuclear cells (PBMCs), collected at new diagnosis, from a patient treated with antithyroid drugs. The gene calls are TRBV13 and TRBJ2-2; D possibly corresponds to TRBD1 (6 bases). The sequence derives from a female donor with Graves disease. The CDR3 here is CASSARTATNTGELFF. The CDR3 DNA is TGTGCCAGCAGCGCTCGGACAGCTACGAACACCGGGGAGCTGTTTTTT.